Following are 25 T cell receptor beta chains from one sample sequenced in a study of vaccination effects on CD4 cells after COVID-19. Within the ViraFEST assay, antigen-specific CD4+ T cells underwent expansion with viral peptide pools prior to sequencing. Scientists isolated CD4+ T cells after a roughly 10-day culture period ended. Infection dated between March and December 2020, before the Alpha, Beta and Delta variants reached the United States. No cognate antigen is known for these TCRs. The protocol was immunoSEQ multiplex PCR, while the TCRdb copy is restricted to in-frame clones and leaves out a portion. The table lists nearly 45,000 clones, roughly two thirds of them singletons, with more than 30% in the top ten. This sample comprised CD4+ T cells from PBMCs cultured with a peptide pool, obtained before COVID-19 vaccination. The receptors originated from a human donor who had a prior SARS-CoV-2 infection.

This sequence joins TRBV3-1 (or the pseudogene TRBV3-2) and TRBJ2-3; D might be TRBD2 (6 bases). The germline V gene encodes CDR1 LGHDT and CDR2 YNNKEL (reference sequence). V gave up 4 bases and J gave up 4 bases, with 15 bases separating them. The CDR3 covers 15 residues. CDR3 bases: TGTGCCAGCAGCCGACGCCCGACTAGGGCAGATACGCAGTATTTT. Translated, it gives CASSRRPTRADTQYF.

The rearrangement links TRBV5-1 to TRBJ2-7; TRBD2 matches at 8 bases. V was pared by 1 base and J by 3 bases, with 3 bases of the junction left unmatched. The CDR3 is 14 amino acids. The V gene's germline CDR1 is SGHRS and CDR2 YFSETQ. The CDR3 here is CASSLFGTSYEQYF. DNA for the CDR3: TGCGCCAGCAGCTTGTTCGGGACTAGCTACGAGCAGTACTTC.

The chain combines TRBV24-1 with TRBJ2-3; TRBD1 aligns across 10 bases. Germline values: CDR1 KGHDR, CDR2 SFDVKD. V was clipped by 4 bases and J by 2 bases; unmatched bases: 11. This CDR3 has 18 amino acids. The CDR3 nucleotides are TGTGCCACCAGTGAAGTCCACCCGGGACAGGGGATCACAGATACGCAGTATTTT. This codes for CATSEVHPGQGITDTQYF.

The chain links TRBV5-1 to TRBJ2-5; D possibly uses TRBD1 or TRBD2 (6 bases each). Germline CDR1 reads SGHRS; CDR2 reads YFSETQ. This CDR3 contains 18 residues. The V end was cut by 4 bases, the J end by 5 bases, with 27 bases between. The CDR3 region has the DNA TGCGCCAGCAGCCCACGCCATGGCCCTGGGGGCGGGGAGGAGACCCAGTACTTC. Protein: CASSPRHGPGGGEETQYF.

The chain combines TRBV19 with TRBJ2-5, with D hard to call. The CDR3 is 14 residues long. Trimming stripped 6 bases from V and 3 bases from J, with 14 bases between. The germline CDR1 and CDR2 sequences are LNHDA and SQIVND (reference sequence). The CDR3 DNA sequence: TGTGCCAGTAGCAAGACTGGAGTCGAAGAGACCCAGTACTTC. It yields the protein CASSKTGVEETQYF.

This chain links TRBV7-2 with TRBJ2-7, with D possibly being TRBD1 or TRBD2 (6 bases each). This CDR3 spans 14 amino acids. The V end was cut by 7 bases, the J end by 0 bases, with 13 bases between. From germline, CDR1 is SGHTA and CDR2 FQGNSA. The CDR3 loop is CASNPGGRSYEQYF. DNA for the CDR3: TGTGCCAGCAACCCCGGGGGCCGCTCCTACGAGCAGTACTTC.

The chain links TRBV7-3 to TRBJ1-2; a weak D match, TRBD1 (5 bases). Trimming shortened V by 2 bases and J by 8 bases, and 18 bases separated the two germline ends. The length of the CDR3 is 15 residues. The germline CDR1 and CDR2 sequences are SGHTA and FQGTGA. The DNA of the CDR3 is TGTGCCAGCAGCTTATACTTCGGGGACCCTAGGGGCTACACCTTC. Amino acid sequence: CASSLYFGDPRGYTF. The entire variable domain, with the rest obtained from reference TRBV7-3 and TRBJ1-2, is as follows: GAGVSQTPSNKVTEKGKYVELRCDPISGHTALYWYRQSLGQGPEFLIYFQGTGAADDSGLPNDRFFAVRPEGSVSTLKIQRTERGDSAVYLCASSLYFGDPRGYTFGSGTRLTVV.

The chain carries TRBV6-5 and TRBJ1-1; possible D gene TRBD1, 5 bases. In germline, CDR1 is MNHEY, CDR2 SVGAGI. V was pared by 8 bases and J by 1 base, with 14 bases between. The CDR3 loop spans 14 amino acids. The CDR3 is CASFYRGRNTEAFF. The DNA for the CDR3 is TGTGCCAGCTTCTACCGGGGCCGGAACACTGAAGCTTTCTTT.

This clone has only one observation. Here the CDR3 DNA reads TGTGCCAGCAGCAATAAACAGGGGGCAGGGAACACTGAAGCTTTCTTT. Protein sequence: CASSNKQGAGNTEAFF. The chain has TRBV5-5 and TRBJ1-1; TRBD1 agrees at 9 bases. V lost 4 bases to trimming and J lost 1 base; unmatched junction nucleotides: 8. CDR1 is SGHKS and CDR2 is YYEKEE in the germline V gene (reference sequence). CDR3 length: 16 amino acids.

The J gene is TRBJ2-5, the V gene TRBV12-3 or TRBV12-4; D remains ambiguous. V was cut by 0 bases and J by 5 bases, with 7 bases left in between. CDR3 length: 13 amino acids. The CDR3 coding sequence is TGTGCCAGCAGTTTAGCGCTAAGTGAGACCCAGTACTTC. Amino acid sequence: CASSLALSETQYF.

The chain links TRBV6-5 to TRBJ2-7, with D possibly being TRBD2 (6 bases). The CDR3 spans 15 residues. Germline V gene lookup returns CDR1 MNHEY and CDR2 SVGAGI. V gave up 2 bases and J gave up 1 base, with 12 bases separating them. CDR3 coding DNA: TGTGCCAGCAGTTACGGACTAATGGTTTCCTACGAGCAGTACTTC. This codes for CASSYGLMVSYEQYF.

This clone was detected only once. The chain combines TRBV28 with TRBJ1-2, with D hard to call. Trimming stripped 3 bases from V and 6 bases from J, with 5 bases between. Germline assignment: CDR1 MDHEN and CDR2 SYDVKM. The CDR3 extends over 11 amino acids. In nucleotides, the CDR3 is TGTGCCAGCAGTTTTGCCGATGGCTACACCTTC. It specifies CASSFADGYTF.

The V and J genes are TRBV4-2 and TRBJ2-1; unclear D gene. Trimming removed 0 bases from V and 7 bases from J, with 10 bases in between. The CDR3 length is 14 residues. Germline CDR1 LGHNA, CDR2 YNFKEQ. The CDR3: CASSQDLYKNEQFF. The CDR3 coding sequence is TGTGCCAGCAGCCAAGATTTATATAAAAATGAGCAGTTCTTC.

This clone was seen a handful of times. This chain links TRBV12-3 or TRBV12-4 with TRBJ1-1, with D hard to call. The CDR3 spans 13 residues. V gave up 2 bases and J gave up 1 base, with 5 bases separating them. The CDR3 region is CASSLNGNTEAFF. The CDR3 DNA is TGTGCCAGCAGTTTAAACGGGAACACTGAAGCTTTCTTT.

The genes are TRBV7-9 and TRBJ2-7; 12 nucleotides line up with TRBD2. V shed 3 bases, J shed 4 bases, and the junction held 1 base outside the gene matches. Germline V gene data show CDR1 as SEHNR and CDR2 as FQNEAQ (reference sequence). CDR3 length: 14 amino acids. CDR3 bases: TGTGCCAGCAGCTTCGGGACTAGCGGGTACGAGCAGTACTTC. It codes for CASSFGTSGYEQYF.

The rearrangement links TRBV11-2 to TRBJ2-6; 10 nucleotides line up with TRBD1. CDR3 length equals 19 residues. Germline CDR1 SGHAT, CDR2 FQNNGV. V shed 6 bases, J shed 1 base, and the junction held 12 bases outside the gene matches. The CDR3 loop reads CASSYSPGQGSSGANVLTF. For the CDR3, the DNA is TGTGCCAGCAGTTATTCGCCGGGACAGGGGAGTTCTGGGGCCAACGTCCTGACTTTC. The entire variable domain, with the rest obtained from reference TRBV11-2 and TRBJ2-6, is as follows: EAGVAQSPRYKIIEKRQSVAFWCNPISGHATLYWYQQILGQGPKLLIQFQNNGVVDDSQLPKDRFSAERLKGVDSTLKIQPAKLEDSAVYLCASSYSPGQGSSGANVLTFGAGSRLTVL.

In this sample, this clone turned up a few times. The chain employs TRBV5-8 and TRBJ1-5, with D uncertain. V lost 2 bases, J lost 5 bases, and 14 bases lay in between. The length of the CDR3 is 15 residues. Germline CDR1 and CDR2: SGHTS and YDEGEE. CDR3 sequence: CASSFFGREDQPQHF. The DNA for the CDR3 is TGTGCCAGCAGCTTTTTCGGACGGGAAGATCAGCCCCAGCATTTT. Full variable domain (missing parts from reference TRBV5-8 and TRBJ1-5): EAGVTQSPTHLIKTRGQQATLRCSPISGHTSVYWYQQALGLGLQFLLWYDEGEERNRGNFPPRFSGRQFPNYSSELNVNALELEDSALYLCASSFFGREDQPQHFGDGTRLSIL.

The rearrangement uses TRBV7-3 and TRBJ2-2; 10 positions agree with TRBD2. CDR3 length: 19 residues. Unmatched junction bases numbered 17, after V lost 5 bases and J lost 5 bases. Per germline, CDR1 SGHTA and CDR2 FQGTGA. The CDR3 sequence is CASSKSGGAFFAGTGELFF. The CDR3 DNA follows: TGTGCCAGCAGCAAGAGCGGGGGGGCCTTCTTCGCGGGAACCGGGGAGCTGTTTTTT.

The genes are TRBV5-6 and TRBJ2-7, with D perhaps matching TRBD2 (6 bases). V gave up 0 bases and J gave up 6 bases, with 10 bases separating them. Germline V gene sequence: CDR1 SGHDT, CDR2 YYEEEE. This CDR3 region has 13 residues. CDR3 in DNA: TGTGCCAGCAGCTTGGGACTAGGTAGCGAGCAGTACTTC. It encodes CASSLGLGSEQYF.

The CDR3: CASSNRDRGYTF. CDR3 bases: TGTGCCAGTAGTAACCGGGACCGCGGCTACACCTTC. This chain connects TRBV19 to TRBJ1-2, with a tentative D call TRBD1 (5 bases). The CDR3 sequence is 12 residues long. V lost 4 bases to trimming and J lost 8 bases, with 11 bases between them. Germline V gives CDR1 LNHDA, CDR2 SQIVND (reference sequence). The variable domain in full, completed from reference TRBV19 and TRBJ1-2, reads DGGITQSPKYLFRKEGQNVTLSCEQNLNHDAMYWYRQDPGQGLRLIYYSQIVNDFQKGDIAEGYSVSREKKESFPLTVTSAQKNPTAFYLCASSNRDRGYTFGSGTRLTVV.

In this sample, this clone turned up once. The chain recombines TRBV6-5 with TRBJ1-5, with D possibly TRBD1 on 5 matching bases. CDR3 length: 14 amino acids. Germline CDR1 MNHEY, CDR2 SVGAGI. V dropped 6 bases and J dropped 1 base, with 10 bases sitting between them. The CDR3 nucleotides are TGTGCCAGCAGGAACCGGGACAGCAATCAGCCCCAGCATTTT. This translates into CASRNRDSNQPQHF.

Here the CDR3 reads CASSPGAGTGALGYGYTF. Written as DNA, the CDR3 is TGTGCCAGCAGCCCCGGAGCCGGGACAGGGGCGTTGGGCTATGGCTACACCTTC. This chain links TRBV7-8 with TRBJ1-2; 10 nucleotides align to TRBD1. Germline V gene data show CDR1 as SGHVS and CDR2 as FQNEAQ. CDR3 length: 18 residues. The V and J ends lost 5 bases and 4 bases, in that order; junction bases with no gene match: 16.

This chain connects TRBV11-1 to TRBJ2-5; D is uncertain. The V gene lost 5 bases and the J gene lost 1 base, with 8 bases spanning the gap. CDR3 size: 13 residues. CDR1 is SGHAT and CDR2 is FQDESV in the germline V gene (reference sequence). CDR3 in amino acids: CASSKHLQETQYF. CDR3 nucleotides: TGTGCCAGCAGCAAACACCTCCAAGAGACCCAGTACTTC.

The genes are TRBV7-2 and TRBJ2-5; D is perhaps TRBD1 (6 bases). V was clipped by 4 bases and J by 5 bases, with 11 bases between them. Germline CDR1 is SGHTA and CDR2 is FQGNSA. This CDR3 is 13 amino acids long. The chain's CDR3 is CASSSGVEETQYF. The DNA for the CDR3 is TGTGCCAGCAGCTCAGGGGTTGAGGAGACCCAGTACTTC.

This clone came up a few times. This chain uses TRBV30 with TRBJ1-5; D is perhaps TRBD1 (6 bases). V lost 8 bases and J 2 bases, leaving 13 bases between the germline ends. The length of the CDR3 is 13 residues. Germline V gene sequence: CDR1 GTSNPN, CDR2 SVGIG (reference sequence). The CDR3 spells CAAKGVGNQPQHF. CDR3 in DNA: TGTGCCGCAAAGGGGGTGGGCAATCAGCCCCAGCATTTT.